This T cell receptor (beta chain) was documented in a study of T cell responses to AZD1222 COVID-19 vaccine. Overall study results and limits: Possibly, clonal diversity was underestimated; donors were largely white British and included more females. Repertoires were obtained solely post-peak T cell response. Reportedly, nearly half the spike-specific TCRs target unmutated variant regions.

This CDR3 is built from 15 residues. Per germline, CDR1 DFQATT and CDR2 SNEGSKA (reference sequence). J was trimmed by 2 bases and V by 3 bases; bases with no gene match: 6. Notes on this clone: What it recognizes is unknown.

Clones were read by immunoSEQ multiplex PCR, and TCRdb kept only the in-frame ones, dropping some. The sample has roughly 100,000 clones; over 70% are singletons. The source is an adult in good health. V gene TRBV20-1 combines with J gene TRBJ1-2; 10 bases match TRBD1. The material sequenced was peripheral blood, taken on day 0 of AZD1222 vaccination. The CDR3 is CSASQPGQGNYGYTF. The CDR3 DNA reads as TGCAGTGCTAGTCAACCGGGACAGGGGAACTATGGCTACACCTTC.